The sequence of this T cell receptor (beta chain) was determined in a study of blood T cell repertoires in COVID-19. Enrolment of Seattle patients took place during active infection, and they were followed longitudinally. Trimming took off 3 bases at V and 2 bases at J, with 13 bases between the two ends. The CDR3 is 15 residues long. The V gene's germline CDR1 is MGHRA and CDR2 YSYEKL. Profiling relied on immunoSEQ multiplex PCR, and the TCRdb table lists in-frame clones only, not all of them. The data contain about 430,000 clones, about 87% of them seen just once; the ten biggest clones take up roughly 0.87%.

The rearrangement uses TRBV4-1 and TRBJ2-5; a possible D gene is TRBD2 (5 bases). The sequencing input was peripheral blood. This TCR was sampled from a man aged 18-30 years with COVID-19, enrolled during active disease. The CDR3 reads CASSHESGLQETQYF. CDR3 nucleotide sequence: TGCGCCAGCAGCCACGAAAGCGGCCTACAAGAGACCCAGTACTTC.